This T cell receptor beta chain was captured in a study of T cell responses to AZD1222 COVID-19 vaccine (dated by TCRdb to 2020 to 2022). Study-level background: TCR sequencing covered more than 230 trial participants: roughly 200 given two doses of AZD1222 and about 26 given two doses of MenACWY control vaccine. Trial participants were enrolled into age subgroups of 18-55, 56-69 and 70-plus years, which contained about 150, 27 and 61 TCR-sequenced participants, respectively. Overall results and qualifications from the work: Because no day 14 peak-response samples were available, the repertoires could be characterized only after the peak T cell response. The vaccine-associated CD4 TCRs covered the entire spike protein, and the dominant responses fell in regions 160-218 and 743-854. Participants were mostly white British, with more females than males. The authors suggested clonal diversity may have been underestimated. Reportedly, almost half of the unique spike-specific TCRs recognized epitopes lying outside the regions that are mutated in the B.1.351 and B.1.1.7 variants. The 56-69-year group was small, and its depth increase did not reach significance, likely because of low power. Conclusions about previously exposed vaccinees are limited, since just 5 or 6 AZD1222 recipients were seropositive for SARS-CoV-2 at baseline. After two AZD1222 doses, spike-specific TCR breadth and depth were significantly higher than at day 0 and than in MenACWY recipients.

The germline V and J ends show losses of 3 bases and 1 base respectively, and no gene match explains 12 bases of the junction. The CDR1 and CDR2 encoded by the germline V gene are MGHRA and YSYEKL. The CDR3, from cysteine to phenylalanine, totals 19 residues. Only the CDR3 region is kept as DNA, spanning 57 bases read in frame from base 1. A few counts support this clone. Which antigen it targets is not known. Base qualities were left out, and no much larger clone turns up one base away. The sample's time point label, in plain terms: about 28 days (+/-7) after the second vaccine dose. Because spike-specific TCR depth and breadth did not differ between the two schedules, AZD1222 recipients who got a second dose at roughly 4 weeks were pooled with those who got a second dose at roughly 12 weeks. Samples from vaccinated people were obtained from the UK trials COV001 and COV002, which included a single-blind randomized controlled phase 2/3 trial of AZD1222 (ChAdOx1 nCoV-19) in healthy adults. For TCRbeta chain sequencing, PBMC samples were collected from trial participants at day 0 and at day 28 after the second dose.

The CDR3 regions of human TCRbeta chains were analyzed by immunosequencing. Turning to the authors' computational methods: TCRs in the repertoires were matched against a reference library of SARS-CoV-2-specific TCRs that had been generated with the MIRA antigen-specificity platform. Breadth was defined as the fraction of unique TCRs that were SARS-CoV-2-associated, and depth was defined as the fraction of total T cells that were SARS-CoV-2-associated. Using the MIRA data, each spike-specific TCR was mapped to the spike region that the TCR reacts to and placed in a CD4 or CD8 class. Log10-transformed breadth and depth values were compared by one-way ANOVA with Sidak's multiple comparisons tests. TCRdb holds this immuneACCESS table with in-frame rearrangements only. Some clones are missing; in checked studies, unresolved V genes explain under half, and the rest has no known cause. V and J calls and clone size follow that table, whereas D and trimming were derived from the DNA. The table for this sample lists approximately 130,000 clones; approximately 80% of them were counted only once. The ten largest account for about 27% of the sample.

Sequenced material: peripheral blood, taken 28 days after the second AZD1222 dose. This chain joins TRBV4-1 to TRBJ2-1, with 10 middle bases fitting TRBD2. This TCR was recovered from an adult who received the AZD1222 COVID-19 vaccine. In nucleotides, the sequence is TGCGCCAGCAGCCACCCCAGTAGAACTAGCGGGGTGTCCTACAATGAGCAGTTCTTC. Translated, it gives CASSHPSRTSGVSYNEQFF.